These 26 T cell receptor beta chains share one sample of origin, sequenced in a study of T-cell memory formation after mild COVID-19. TCRdb recomputed calls from the 5' RACE reads with MiXCR, one row per CDR3 protein. Here the sample spans hundreds of thousands of distinct CDR3 sequences, approximately 15% being singletons. The specimen was PBMCs or a T cell subset sorted from them (not recorded which). The receptors originated from a man aged 18 to 29 who had mild COVID-19 (a few samples of this study predate the infection). Cell type and time point are not known.

This chain uses TRBV2 with TRBJ2-2, with D perhaps being TRBD1 or TRBD2 (5 bases each). V lost 6 bases and J lost 1, with 15 bases in between. CDR3 length equals 16 residues. Germline V gene lookup returns CDR1 SNHLY and CDR2 FYNNEI. The CDR3 spells CASRPKGTQNTGELFF. In DNA form, the CDR3 reads TGTGCCAGCAGGCCTAAGGGGACCCAGAACACCGGGGAGCTGTTTTTT.

This clonotype was found a few times. The V and J genes are TRBV7-6 and TRBJ2-3, with TRBD2 matching over 8 bases. After removal of 3 bases from V and 1 base from J, the junction contained 6 bases not matched to a gene. Germline CDR1 is SGHVS and CDR2 is FNYEAQ. This CDR3 spans 16 amino acids. CDR3 in amino acids: CASSFLAGGGTDTQYF. CDR3 nucleotides: TGTGCCAGCAGCTTCCTAGCGGGCGGAGGCACAGATACGCAGTATTTT.

V gene TRBV28 combines with J gene TRBJ2-3; 8 nucleotides agree with TRBD2. Germline V CDR1 and CDR2: MDHEN, SYDVKM. V was pared by 3 bases and J by 3 bases, with 14 bases of the junction left unmatched. This CDR3 is built from 18 residues. CDR3 sequence: CASSLSPGLGSLTDTQYF. CDR3 coding DNA: TGTGCCAGCAGTTTGTCCCCGGGACTAGGAAGTCTTACAGATACGCAGTATTTT. Full variable domain (missing parts from reference TRBV28 and TRBJ2-3): DVKVTQSSRYLVKRTGEKVFLECVQDMDHENMFWYRQDPGLGLRLIYFSYDVKMKEKGDIPEGYSVSREKKERFSLILESASTNQTSMYLCASSLSPGLGSLTDTQYFGPGTRLTVL.

V usage is TRBV11-2 and J usage is TRBJ2-1; weak D call: TRBD2 (5 bases). The CDR3 has 15 residues. In germline, CDR1 is SGHAT, CDR2 FQNNGV. V was trimmed by 5 bases and J by 7 bases, leaving 18 bases between them. The CDR3 loop is CASSLSGPGGNEQFF. For the CDR3, the DNA is TGTGCCAGCAGCCTTAGTGGGCCAGGCGGGAATGAGCAGTTCTTC.

The table lists this clonotype with a few counts. The chain employs TRBV5-1 and TRBJ2-1, with a weak D call TRBD2 (6 bases). From germline, CDR1 is SGHRS and CDR2 YFSETQ. The V end lost 2 bases, the J end lost 1 base, and 16 bases lay between the germline ends. This CDR3 is built from 17 residues. DNA for the CDR3: TGCGCCAGCAGCTTTCCCGGTAGCGGTATGTCCTACAATGAGCAGTTCTTC. This translates into CASSFPGSGMSYNEQFF.

The chain employs TRBV2 and TRBJ1-4; D ambiguous. CDR1 and CDR2 (germline): SNHLY, FYNNEI. CDR3 length: 12 residues. Trimming removed 0 bases from V and 11 bases from J, with 7 bases in between. CDR3 bases: TGTGCCAGCAGTGAAGCTCTAGGGAAACTGTTTTTT. It encodes CASSEALGKLFF.

This clonotype was picked up a small number of times. The rearrangement uses TRBV15 and TRBJ2-7; D may be TRBD2 (6 bases). Trimming took 5 bases from V and 0 from J, leaving 14 bases between them. The CDR3 sequence is 15 residues long. Germline loops: CDR1 LNHNV, CDR2 YYDKDF (reference sequence). In nucleotides, the CDR3 is TGTGCCACCAGCGAGGGACTGGTGAGCTCCTACGAGCAGTACTTC. Translated: CATSEGLVSSYEQYF.

The table lists this clonotype with a few counts. V usage is TRBV6-2 or TRBV6-3 and J usage is TRBJ2-7, with 10 positions matching TRBD1. The V gene's germline CDR1 is MNHEY and CDR2 SVGEGT. This CDR3 spans 14 amino acids. V was pared by 6 bases and J by 6 bases, with 8 bases of the junction left unmatched. The CDR3 nucleotides are TGTGCCAGCAGCACACGACAGGGGGCCATCGAGCAGTACGTC. Its protein is CASSTRQGAIEQYV.

This clonotype turned up a few times. The J gene is TRBJ2-5, the V gene TRBV11-2; D gene uncertain. Germline V gene lookup returns CDR1 SGHAT and CDR2 FQNNGV. This CDR3 is built from 13 residues. V dropped 5 bases and J dropped 3 bases, with 10 bases sitting between them. This CDR3 reads CASSHRGEETQYF. DNA for the CDR3: TGTGCCAGCAGCCATCGCGGCGAAGAGACCCAGTACTTC.

This clonotype appeared many times. This chain links TRBV29-1 with TRBJ2-3, with D maybe TRBD1 (5 bases). This CDR3 has 14 residues. Germline V gene data show CDR1 as SQVTM and CDR2 as ANQGSEA. The ends were cut back, 6 bases at V and 0 bases at J, with 13 bases in the middle. The CDR3 nucleotides read TGCAGCGTGGACCAGGGAACTAGCACAGATACGCAGTATTTT. Its translation is CSVDQGTSTDTQYF.

The chain combines TRBV20-1 with TRBJ1-2, with D unclear. The CDR3 totals 15 residues. V shed 3 bases and J shed 0 bases, with 14 bases lying between them. The germline CDR1 and CDR2 sequences are DFQATT and SNEGSKA (reference sequence). CDR3 sequence reads: CSARPALGPNYGYTF. The CDR3 DNA sequence: TGCAGTGCTAGGCCCGCCCTCGGTCCTAACTATGGCTACACCTTC.

This clonotype was counted only a few times. The chain couples TRBV4-1 to TRBJ1-5, with 10 bases lining up with TRBD1. CDR3 length: 17 amino acids. V lost 4 bases, J lost 4 bases, and 10 bases stayed unmatched. The germline CDR1 and CDR2 sequences are MGHRA and YSYEKL. The CDR3 reads CASSPGGRTGGNQPQHF. The CDR3, as DNA: TGCGCCAGCAGCCCCGGAGGGAGGACAGGGGGAAATCAGCCCCAGCATTTT.

Notes on this clonotype: With a much larger clone just one base away, this may be a read error. The CDR3 carries no conserved terminal phenylalanine or tryptophan, so it likely arises from a read error. This sequence joins TRBV12-3 or TRBV12-4 and TRBJ2-7; D may correspond to TRBD1 or TRBD2 (6 bases each). Deletions cut 6 bases from V and 1 base from J, with 13 bases between. The CDR3 spans 14 residues. In DNA form, the CDR3 reads TGTGCCAGCAGCCTCACAGGGAGGTCCTACGAGCAGTACTTA. Translated: CASSLTGRSYEQYL.

The chain employs TRBV7-6 and TRBJ2-3; 8 bases are a match to TRBD2. The CDR3 sequence is 16 residues long. Germline CDR1 SGHVS, CDR2 FNYEAQ. V was clipped by 7 bases and J by 10 bases; unmatched bases: 19. CDR3 nucleotides: TGTGCCAGCACCCTTGAGCGGGGGTCGGGCATGAGCGCGCAGTATTTT. It specifies CASTLERGSGMSAQYF.

The chain uses TRBV4-1 and TRBJ2-7; D remains ambiguous. Between the trimmed V and J ends, which lost 4 bases and 3 bases, there was a span of 13 bases. This CDR3 is 14 amino acids long. Germline V lookup: CDR1 MGHRA, CDR2 YSYEKL. CDR3 nucleotides: TGCGCCAGCAGCCCCGGTTCGGGCGGCTACGAGCAGTACTTC. Its translation: CASSPGSGGYEQYF.

The chain joins TRBV11-2 to TRBJ2-3; 9 nucleotides agree with TRBD2. This CDR3 has 16 amino acids. After removal of 4 bases from V and 0 bases from J, the junction contained 5 bases not matched to a gene. Germline lookup yields CDR1 SGHAT and CDR2 FQNNGV. This chain's CDR3 is CASSSRTSASTDTQYF. CDR3 coding DNA: TGTGCCAGCAGCTCACGGACTAGCGCAAGCACAGATACGCAGTATTTT.

This clonotype was observed a handful of times. The chain employs TRBV20-1 and TRBJ2-3; the match to TRBD2 covers 10 bases. After removal of 5 bases from V and 5 bases from J, the junction contained 7 bases not matched to a gene. This CDR3 is 14 amino acids long. Germline V gene sequence: CDR1 DFQATT, CDR2 SNEGSKA (reference sequence). As DNA, the CDR3 is TGCAGTGCTTCCCTACTAGCGGGGCTAGATACGCAGTATTTT. It translates to CSASLLAGLDTQYF.

This clonotype has just a few counts. This chain joins TRBV6-2 or TRBV6-3 and TRBJ2-1; D call uncertain. The CDR3 has 12 residues. Germline CDR1 and CDR2: MNHEY and SVGEGT. Trimming took 2 bases from V and 7 from J, leaving 6 bases between them. CDR3 protein: CASSYTRNEQFF. CDR3 DNA: TGTGCCAGCAGTTACACGCGTAATGAGCAGTTCTTC.

This clonotype was picked up a small number of times. CDR3 sequence (DNA): TGTGCCAGCAGCTTAAGCAGGGACCATAACTATGGCTACACCTTC. It specifies CASSLSRDHNYGYTF. This rearrangement joins TRBV7-8 to TRBJ1-2; a possible D gene is TRBD1 (5 bases). Germline V lookup: CDR1 SGHVS, CDR2 FQNEAQ. V lost 2 bases and J lost 1, with 11 bases in between. The CDR3 spans 15 residues. Filled out from reference TRBV7-8 and TRBJ1-2, the complete variable domain reads GAGVSQSPRYKVAKRGQDVALRCDPISGHVSLFWYQQALGQGPEFLTYFQNEAQLDKSGLPSDRFFAERPEGSVSTLKIQRTQQEDSAVYLCASSLSRDHNYGYTFGSGTRLTVV.

This clonotype was detected only a few times. The genes are TRBV4-1 and TRBJ1-2, with D hard to call. The length of the CDR3 is 17 residues. Between the trimmed V and J ends, which lost 2 bases and 2 bases, there was a span of 18 bases. CDR1 and CDR2 from the germline V gene are MGHRA and YSYEKL. CDR3 DNA: TGCGCCAGCAGCCAATTTCGTAGGGATACCCGCAACTATGGCTACACCTTC. Its translation: CASSQFRRDTRNYGYTF.

This clonotype was counted between two and nine times. The junction differs from germline at one of its ends, possibly a read error. This rearrangement joins TRBV20-1 to TRBJ2-5; D is ambiguous. Germline lookup yields CDR1 DFQATT and CDR2 SNEGSKA (reference sequence). The CDR3 consists of 10 residues. The CDR3 DNA sequence: TGCAGTGCTAGAGGCGACTTAGAGGCCTTC. Protein product: CSARGDLEAF.

This clonotype was seen ten or more times. This chain uses TRBV20-1 with TRBJ2-3, with TRBD2 as a possible D gene (6 bases). The CDR3 is made up of 12 amino acids. CDR1 is DFQATT, CDR2 SNEGSKA, per germline (reference sequence). Trimming removed 6 bases from V and 2 bases from J, with 9 bases in between. The CDR3 is CSAPDYTDTQYF. In DNA form, the CDR3 reads TGCAGTGCCCCGGACTACACAGATACGCAGTATTTT.

This clonotype was counted only a few times. The chain is built from TRBV3-1 and TRBJ1-5; no reliable D call. Trimming took 1 base from V and 7 from J, leaving 11 bases between them. Germline V gene sequence: CDR1 LGHDT, CDR2 YNNKEL (reference sequence). The CDR3 is 14 amino acids. CDR3 amino acids: CASSQGGGYQPQHF. DNA for the CDR3: TGTGCCAGCAGCCAAGGGGGAGGATACCAGCCCCAGCATTTT.

This clonotype was observed at least ten times. The chain couples TRBV2 to TRBJ2-1, with 9 nucleotides matching TRBD2. V was pared by 6 bases and J by 0 bases, with 18 bases of the junction left unmatched. This CDR3 contains 20 residues. Germline V gene lookup returns CDR1 SNHLY and CDR2 FYNNEI. In DNA form, the CDR3 reads TGTGCCAGCAGGCCCAGGGGAGCGGGGGGCCTGTCTGGCTCCTACAATGAGCAGTTCTTC. It translates to CASRPRGAGGLSGSYNEQFF.

A few counts support this clonotype. The V call is TRBV19, the J call TRBJ1-5; D remains unclear. Germline values: CDR1 LNHDA, CDR2 SQIVND (reference sequence). Deletions cut 2 bases from V and 7 bases from J, with 6 bases between. The CDR3 has 12 residues. CDR3 protein: CASSIMYQPQHF. In DNA, the CDR3 is TGTGCCAGTAGTATAATGTACCAGCCCCAGCATTTT.

This clonotype was observed a handful of times. The rearrangement uses TRBV24-1 and TRBJ2-5; the D is unclear. Trimming shortened V by 3 bases and J by 5 bases, and 9 bases separated the two germline ends. This CDR3 has 13 residues. Germline V gene lookup returns CDR1 KGHDR and CDR2 SFDVKD. The CDR3 region is CATSDAIRETQYF. The CDR3 coding sequence is TGTGCCACCAGTGATGCGATCAGGGAGACCCAGTACTTC.